The rows below give T cell receptor beta chains drawn from one sample of a study of T cell responses to AZD1222 COVID-19 vaccine. Sequenced by immunoSEQ multiplex PCR; TCRdb stores in-frame clones only, minus some. Of around 130,000 clones in the sample, about nine tenths were seen once. Sequenced material: peripheral blood, taken 28 days after the second AZD1222 dose. Receptors originate from an adult who received the AZD1222 COVID-19 vaccine. Each CDR3 is given with its conserved first and last residue. The D gene is left open where the match is weak. The size field is filled for only some rows; it gives once, few, many or a size class.

d_gene	j_gene	abundance	v_gene	CDR3nt	CDR3aa
TRBD1	TRBJ1-1	few	TRBV3-1/TRBV3-2	TGTGCCAGCAGCTCCTTTTACCTCCCCGACAGGGAGGGCACTGAAGCTTTCTTT	CASSSFYLPDREGTEAFF
NA	TRBJ1-4	NA	TRBV4-1	TGCGCCAGCAGCCAAGATTTCGGGACGGGGGGGAAACTGTTTTTT	CASSQDFGTGGKLFF
NA	TRBJ2-1	NA	TRBV4-3	TGCGCCAGCAGCCAAGAAGACCAGGGCCCGTACAATGAGCAGTTCTTC	CASSQEDQGPYNEQFF
NA	TRBJ1-1	once	TRBV12-5	TGTGCTAGCGTTTCAGGGCTCGGGACTGAAGCTTTCTTT	CASVSGLGTEAFF
NA	TRBJ1-3	NA	TRBV7-9	TGTGCCAGCAGCTTAGCCGTCTCTGGAAACACCATATATTTT	CASSLAVSGNTIYF
NA	TRBJ2-1	NA	TRBV5-1	TGCGCCAGCAGCTTCCGGGATGACAATGAGCAGTTCTTC	CASSFRDDNEQFF
NA	TRBJ2-6	NA	TRBV27	TGTGCCAGCAGTTTAAGGCAGCCTCGGGCTGGGGCCAACGTCCTGACTTTC	CASSLRQPRAGANVLTF
NA	TRBJ1-2	NA	TRBV3-1/TRBV3-2	TGTGCCAGCAGCCCCCGCCCCGGACACTATGGCTACACCTTC	CASSPRPGHYGYTF
TRBD1	TRBJ1-4	NA	TRBV6-6	TGTGCCAGCAGTTACCGGGACAGGGCCCTCCTTTTT	CASSYRDRALLF
NA	TRBJ1-2	NA	TRBV13	TGTGCCAGCAGCTTAGGACAGGACCTCGATGGCTACACCTTC	CASSLGQDLDGYTF
NA	TRBJ1-5	NA	TRBV19	TGTGCCAGTAGTCGTGACGAGGGAATCAAGCCCCAGCATTTT	CASSRDEGIKPQHF
NA	TRBJ2-1	NA	TRBV11-2	TGTGCCAGCAGCCCGGGGAGTTACAATGAGCAGTTCTTC	CASSPGSYNEQFF
NA	TRBJ1-4	NA	TRBV6-5	TGTGCCAGCAGGGGGATTAATGAAAAACTGTTTTTT	CASRGINEKLFF
NA	TRBJ1-2	NA	TRBV11-3	TGTGCCAGCAGCTTAACCCCGGACAGCGTCGTAAACTATGGCTACACCTTC	CASSLTPDSVVNYGYTF
TRBD1	TRBJ1-5	NA	TRBV2	TGTGCCAGCAGTGAAGCGGACAGGAGCAATCAGCCCCAGCATTTT	CASSEADRSNQPQHF
TRBD1	TRBJ2-1	NA	TRBV5-1	TGCGCCAGCAGCATTCCGTCCGGGACAGATTACAATGAGCAGTTCTTC	CASSIPSGTDYNEQFF
TRBD1	TRBJ2-1	NA	TRBV24-1	TGTGCCACCTTTGGGACAGGGCGGTTCTTGAATGAGCAGTTCTTC	CATFGTGRFLNEQFF
TRBD2	TRBJ2-1	NA	TRBV7-7	TGTGCCAGCAGCCGAGGACTAGCGGGAGGGAATGAGCAGTTCTTC	CASSRGLAGGNEQFF
NA	TRBJ1-2	NA	TRBV15	TGTGCCACCAGCAGAGATAGAGGGACTAACTATGGCTACACCTTC	CATSRDRGTNYGYTF
NA	TRBJ2-5	NA	TRBV7-2	TGTGCCAGCAGCCCTGACGGGAACTCGCCAGAGACCCAGTACTTC	CASSPDGNSPETQYF
NA	TRBJ1-1	NA	TRBV6-5	TGTGCCAGCAGAACCCGGGACACCACTGAAGCTTTCTTT	CASRTRDTTEAFF
NA	TRBJ2-1	NA	TRBV18	TGTGCCAGCTCTTCTACAACGAGTTACAATGAGCAGTTCTTC	CASSSTTSYNEQFF
TRBD1	TRBJ2-7	NA	TRBV2	TGTGCCAGCAATAAAGAGGGGGCCCTTGAGCAGTACTTC	CASNKEGALEQYF
NA	TRBJ1-1	NA	TRBV11-2	TGTGCCAGCAGCTTAACCGTACGGGGGGGCACTGAAGCTTTCTTT	CASSLTVRGGTEAFF
TRBD1	TRBJ1-2	once	TRBV12-3/TRBV12-4	TGTGCCAGCAGTAAAGGGACAGATGGCTACACCTTC	CASSKGTDGYTF
NA	TRBJ1-2	NA	TRBV29-1	TGCAGCGCCGGCGGGGGAAATTATGGCTACACCTTC	CSAGGGNYGYTF
NA	TRBJ1-1	NA	TRBV6-5	TGTGCCAGCAGTCAGGGTTTAAGGAACACTGAAGCTTTCTTT	CASSQGLRNTEAFF
NA	TRBJ1-5	NA	TRBV19	TGTGCCAGTAGTATCGAGGGGCAGGTCTATCAGCCCCAGCATTTT	CASSIEGQVYQPQHF
NA	TRBJ1-2	NA	TRBV11-2	TGTGCCAGCAGCCAACAATCGGCGGGGGACTATGGCTACACCTTC	CASSQQSAGDYGYTF